The clone carrying this TCR beta chain was observed many times. The data stem from a study of CD8+CD57+ T cells in acquired aplastic anemia. Overall study: Sorted CD4+ and CD8+ cell DNA averaged approximately 3.4 ug. As sequenced from healthy donors, CD4+ cells averaged roughly 9.9 million reads.

TCR beta VDJ and CDR3 were profiled, and genomic DNA was the template. TCRdb recomputed calls from the reads with MiXCR, one row per CDR3 protein. This table has some 210,000 distinct CDR3 sequences, over 55% appearing once. Trimming at V came to 1 base and at J to 6 bases, leaving 9 bases not matched to a gene. The CDR3 consists of 16 residues. CDR1 SGHAT and CDR2 FQNNGV come from the germline V gene. The chain links TRBV11-2 to TRBJ1-5; 7 bases map to TRBD1. The receptor's source is a human donor in good health. Sequencing was performed on sorted CD4+, CD8+, or CD8+CD57+ T cells (not recorded which) from PBMCs. The CDR3 sequence is CASSLVSTGRGQPQHF. The DNA of the CDR3 is TGTGCCAGCAGCTTAGTTTCGACAGGGCGAGGTCAGCCCCAGCATTTT. Supplemented by reference TRBV11-2 and TRBJ1-5, the full variable domain reads EAGVAQSPRYKIIEKRQSVAFWCNPISGHATLYWYQQILGQGPKLLIQFQNNGVVDDSQLPKDRFSAERLKGVDSTLKIQPAKLEDSAVYLCASSLVSTGRGQPQHFGDGTRLSIL.